This TCR beta chain was retrieved from a study of blood T cells in healthy people across ages (dated by TCRdb to between 2014 and 2016). For context, the study as a whole: In model experiments, template switching captured roughly one uniquely barcoded TCR beta cDNA molecule for every two T cells. To track age-related changes in TCR beta repertoire diversity, the study relied on deep sequencing normalized with unique cDNA molecular identifiers. Two additional independent replicas of 1 million unique cDNA reads from the same blood draw were analyzed for two donors (one aged 18 to 29 and one aged 80 or older). The donors were split into four age groups: young (average about 16 years), middle-aged (roughly 39), aged (more than 60) and long-lived (approximately 80). To avoid experimental bias, donors of different ages were spread randomly across the sequencing lanes. Study-wide findings and limitations: A strong correlation was found between observed TCR beta diversity and the percentage of naive T cells measured by flow cytometry. Observed TCR beta diversity per million T cells fell roughly linearly with age, and a significant reduction was already apparent by age around 36. The CMV infection status of donors was not known, potentially confounding age-related changes in expanded clonotypes. Estimates of total diversity based on one million sequenced T cells were regarded as lower bounds and as underestimates. Compared with the aged group, the long-lived group had more naive CD4+ T cells, fewer expanded clones and increased TCR diversity, suggesting age selection. Because profiling used bulk unsorted PBMCs, naive and antigen-experienced compartments could not be compared conclusively.

The 39 donors, aged about 6 to 100 years, were systemically healthy Caucasian individuals from Russia. Approximately 10 milliliters of peripheral blood were collected from each donor into EDTA-treated Vacutainer tubes. Ficoll-Paque density-gradient centrifugation was used to isolate PBMCs, with at least 7 million per sample. Total RNA, at least 6 micrograms per sample, was extracted from PBMCs with Trizol reagent. Naive CD45RAhigh/CD27high T cell percentages were measured by flow cytometry on a PBMC aliquot from every donor. Libraries were built with 5' RACE. For sequencing, an Illumina HiSeq 2500 was employed. The second PCR ran for roughly 7 to 12 cycles and used a J-beta primer mix along with a sample-barcoded 5' primer. A unique molecular identifier was introduced onto each TCR beta cDNA molecule by a template-switch 5' adaptor carrying 12 random nucleotides. At least 3 million CDR3-containing paired-end reads were obtained from each sample. First-strand cDNA synthesis was performed from all RNA using the Mint cDNA synthesis kit, with priming by a TRBC-specific oligonucleotide. All cDNA was treated with uracil-DNA glycosylase and then went through a first 18-cycle PCR with the universal primers M1SS and BC2_uni_R. Processing in the source paper ran as follows. Normalization of each sample was performed by random selection of 1 million high-quality reads, each carrying a distinct molecular identifier. Instead of being binned into consensus sequences, reads that shared molecular identifiers were thrown out. MiTCR, with a Q25 quality threshold and the strictest error-elimination algorithm, was used for CDR3 identification, clonotype clustering and error correction. A nonparametric unseen species model with Euler transformation was used to estimate a lower bound on total TCR beta diversity. Clones were called with MiXCR by TCRdb after fastp trimmed the public reads at Q25, and only in-frame beta chains were retained. Each entry is one CDR3 protein sequence, shown with its most common DNA and genes. TCRdb's processing, not the authors' own work, is the source of the V and J calls. The sample table contains around 1,700,000 distinct CDR3 sequences; only one count was recorded for over 25% of them. Around 7.7% of the sample rests with the top ten.

Per the germline V gene, SGHTA is the CDR1 and FQGNSA is the CDR2. CDR3 length: 14 amino acids, cysteine to phenylalanine. Kept here is only the CDR3 DNA, which spans 42 bases and is read in frame from base 1. V and J lose 2 bases and 5 bases, and a span of 11 bases separates them. Remarks on this clonotype: What this receptor recognizes is not known. One base away there is no much larger clone; base qualities are not given.

Sequenced: blood. The sequence links TRBV7-2 to TRBJ2-3; a tentative D call is TRBD1 (5 bases match). This TCR derives from a woman aged 25 to 39 in good health. The nucleotides read TGTGCCAGCAGCTTAAAGCAGGGAAGAGATACGCAGTATTTT. Translated, it reads CASSLKQGRDTQYF.